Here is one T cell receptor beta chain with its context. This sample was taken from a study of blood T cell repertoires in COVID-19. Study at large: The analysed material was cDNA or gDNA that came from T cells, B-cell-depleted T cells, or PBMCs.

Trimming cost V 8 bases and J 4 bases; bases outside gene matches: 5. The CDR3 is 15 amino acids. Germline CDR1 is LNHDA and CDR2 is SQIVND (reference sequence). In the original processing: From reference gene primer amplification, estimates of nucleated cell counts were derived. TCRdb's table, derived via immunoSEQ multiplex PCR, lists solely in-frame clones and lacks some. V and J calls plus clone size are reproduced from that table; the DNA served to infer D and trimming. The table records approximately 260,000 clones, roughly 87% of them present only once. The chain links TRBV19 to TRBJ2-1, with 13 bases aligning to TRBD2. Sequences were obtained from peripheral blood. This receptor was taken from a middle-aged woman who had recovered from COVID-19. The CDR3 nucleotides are TGTGCCAGTGCCCCGGGACTAGCGGGATACAATGAGCAGTTCTTC. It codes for CASAPGLAGYNEQFF.